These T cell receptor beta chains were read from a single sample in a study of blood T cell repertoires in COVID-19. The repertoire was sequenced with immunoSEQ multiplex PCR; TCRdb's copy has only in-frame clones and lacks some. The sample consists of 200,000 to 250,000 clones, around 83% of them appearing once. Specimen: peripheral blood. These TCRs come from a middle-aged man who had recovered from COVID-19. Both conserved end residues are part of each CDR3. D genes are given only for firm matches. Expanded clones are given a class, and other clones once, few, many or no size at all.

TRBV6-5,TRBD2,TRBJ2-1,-,CASSYEASGDNEQFF,TGTGCCAGCAGTTATGAGGCTAGCGGGGACAATGAGCAGTTCTTC
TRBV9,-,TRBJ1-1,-,CASSARLKASASRMNTEAFF,TGTGCCAGCAGCGCCCGACTGAAGGCCTCGGCTAGTAGGATGAACACTGAAGCTTTCTTT
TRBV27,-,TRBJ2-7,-,CASSSDPRRVFSYEQYF,TGTGCCAGCAGTTCCGACCCTAGGAGGGTCTTCTCCTACGAGCAGTACTTC
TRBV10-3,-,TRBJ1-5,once,CAISEDSLHNQPQHF,TGTGCCATCAGTGAGGACAGTCTACACAATCAGCCCCAGCATTTT
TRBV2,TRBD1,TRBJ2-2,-,CASSLQGANTGELFF,TGTGCCAGCAGTTTACAGGGGGCGAACACCGGGGAGCTGTTTTTT
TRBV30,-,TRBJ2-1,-,CACYDGGLSSYNEQFF,TGTGCCTGCTATGATGGAGGGTTATCTTCCTACAATGAGCAGTTCTTC
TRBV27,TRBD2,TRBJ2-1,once,CASSLFASGNYNEQFF,TGTGCCAGCAGTTTATTCGCTAGCGGAAACTACAATGAGCAGTTCTTC
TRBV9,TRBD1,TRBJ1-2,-,CASSVVGQGNSYTF,TGTGCCAGCAGCGTAGTTGGACAGGGGAATAGCTACACCTTC
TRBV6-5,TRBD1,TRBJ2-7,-,CASSRDRAYEQYF,TGTGCCAGCAGCCGGGACAGGGCTTACGAGCAGTACTTC
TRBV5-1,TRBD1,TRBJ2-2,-,CASSFLGTGRTGELFF,TGCGCCAGCAGCTTTTTGGGGACAGGGCGGACCGGGGAGCTGTTTTTT
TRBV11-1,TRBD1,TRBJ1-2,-,CASSLDRRYGYTF,TGTGCCAGCAGCTTGGACAGGAGATATGGCTACACCTTC
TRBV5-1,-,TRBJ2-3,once,CASSSQTGLALDTQYF,TGCGCCAGCAGCTCGCAAACAGGGTTAGCCCTCGATACGCAGTATTTT
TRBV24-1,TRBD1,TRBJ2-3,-,CATSDSGQGARDTQYF,TGTGCCACCAGTGATTCGGGACAGGGGGCAAGAGATACGCAGTATTTT
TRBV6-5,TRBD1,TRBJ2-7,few,CASSLNRGQVRYEQYF,TGTGCCAGCAGTTTGAACCGCGGACAGGTTCGATACGAGCAGTACTTC
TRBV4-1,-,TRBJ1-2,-,CASSQGLLYGYTF,TGCGCCAGCAGCCAAGGTCTCCTCTATGGCTACACCTTC
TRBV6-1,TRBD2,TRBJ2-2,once,CASSEGGGPNTGELFF,TGTGCCAGCAGTGAAGGGGGAGGGCCTAACACCGGGGAGCTGTTTTTT
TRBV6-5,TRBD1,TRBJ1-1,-,CASRSGQGGDTEAFF,TGTGCCAGCAGATCCGGACAGGGCGGGGACACTGAAGCTTTCTTT
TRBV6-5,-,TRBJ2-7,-,CASLNPRQPYEQYF,TGTGCCAGCCTCAATCCCCGACAGCCCTACGAGCAGTACTTC
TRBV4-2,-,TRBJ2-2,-,CASSLEGGTNTGELFF,TGTGCCAGCAGCCTTGAGGGGGGGACGAACACCGGGGAGCTGTTTTTT
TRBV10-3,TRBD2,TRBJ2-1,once,CAISEPGLADNNEQFF,TGTGCCATCAGTGAGCCGGGGCTAGCGGATAACAATGAGCAGTTCTTC
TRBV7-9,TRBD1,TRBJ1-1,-,CASSLADRVRPEAFF,TGTGCCAGCAGCTTAGCGGACAGGGTGAGACCTGAAGCTTTCTTT
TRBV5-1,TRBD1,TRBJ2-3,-,CASSTTGVTDTQYF,TGCGCCAGCAGCACGACAGGGGTAACAGATACGCAGTATTTT
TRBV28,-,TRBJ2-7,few,CASRKRVSGTRYEQYF,TGTGCCAGCAGAAAAAGGGTCAGCGGGACAAGGTACGAGCAGTACTTC
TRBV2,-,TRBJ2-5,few,CASRKRQDQETQYF,TGTGCCAGCAGAAAGAGACAGGACCAAGAGACCCAGTACTTC
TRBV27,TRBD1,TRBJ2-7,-,CASSDRQGALYEQYF,TGTGCCAGCAGTGACAGACAGGGGGCGCTTTACGAGCAGTACTTC
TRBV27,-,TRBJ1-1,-,CASSFSVNTEAFF,TGTGCCAGCAGTTTTTCTGTGAACACTGAAGCTTTCTTT
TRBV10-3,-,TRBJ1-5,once,CAISEPHSNQPQHF,TGTGCCATCAGTGAGCCCCATAGCAATCAGCCCCAGCATTTT